A single sample is the source of the 15 T cell receptor beta chains below, sequenced in a study of blood T cell repertoires in COVID-19 (dated by TCRdb to about 2020). The library was generated by the immunoSEQ multiplex PCR assay. TCRdb holds this immuneACCESS table with in-frame rearrangements only. Some clones are missing; in checked studies, unresolved V genes explain under half, and the rest has no known cause. Within this sample are about 270,000 clones, with roughly 85% of them counted one time only. The ten largest clones add up to 9.1% of the sample. The specimen sequenced was PBMCs or T cells enriched from blood (not recorded which). The receptors originated from a woman in her 50s with acute COVID-19.

This clone appeared once. The chain joins TRBV2 to TRBJ2-7, with 12 bases fitting TRBD1. This CDR3 has 15 amino acids. Germline assignment: CDR1 SNHLY and CDR2 FYNNEI. V shed 3 bases and J 5 bases; nucleotides not matched to a gene: 5. CDR3 sequence reads: CASSEGDRGPHEQYF. The CDR3, as DNA: TGTGCCAGCAGTGAGGGGGACAGGGGGCCTCACGAGCAGTACTTC. The full variable domain, its missing parts supplied by reference TRBV2 and TRBJ2-7, is EPEVTQTPSHQVTQMGQEVILRCVPISNHLYFYWYRQILGQKVEFLVSFYNNEISEKSEIFDDQFSVERPDGSNFTLKIRSTKLEDSAMYFCASSEGDRGPHEQYFGPGTRLTVT.

The V call is TRBV5-4, the J call TRBJ2-3, with 7 bases identical to TRBD2. Germline V gene sequence: CDR1 SGHNT, CDR2 YYREEE (reference sequence). The CDR3 is 18 amino acids. The junction had 16 bases not matched to a gene; V was cut back by 4 bases and J by 2 bases. The CDR3 is CASSPGGSAGVYTDTQYF. CDR3 sequence (DNA): TGTGCCAGCAGCCCTGGAGGGTCTGCGGGGGTGTACACAGATACGCAGTATTTT.

This clone was seen just once. The CDR3 coding sequence is TGTGCCAGCAGGACTAGCAATGAGGTTGAGCAGTTCTTC. The encoded protein is CASRTSNEVEQFF. The chain recombines TRBV25-1 with TRBJ2-1; 7 nucleotides align to TRBD2. The CDR3 is 13 amino acids. Germline CDR1 is MGHDK and CDR2 is SYGVNS. J gave up 9 bases and V 6 bases, and 8 bases lay outside the gene matches.

This chain connects TRBV9 to TRBJ1-6; 7 positions agree with TRBD1. The V segment lost 0 bases and the J segment 8 bases; nucleotides outside the gene matches: 14. CDR3 length: 18 residues. CDR1 and CDR2 from the germline V gene are SGDLS and YYNGEE. The CDR3 nucleotides are TGTGCCAGCAGCGTAGCCCCCGGGACAGTAAGTTTGCATTCACCCCTCCACTTT. Protein: CASSVAPGTVSLHSPLHF.

The V call is TRBV30, the J call TRBJ1-2; D ambiguous. Between the trimmed V and J ends, which lost 2 bases and 1 base, there was a span of 8 bases. This CDR3 is built from 13 residues. Per the germline V gene, CDR1 is GTSNPN and CDR2 is SVGIG (reference sequence). This chain's CDR3 is CAWSLESNYGYTF. CDR3 DNA sequence: TGTGCCTGGAGTCTGGAGAGTAACTATGGCTACACCTTC. The full variable domain, in which reference TRBV30 and TRBJ1-2 provide the parts outside the CDR3, is SQTIHQWPATLVQPVGSPLSLECTVEGTSNPNLYWYRQAAGRGLQLLFYSVGIGQISSEVPQNLSASRPQDRQFILSSKKLLLSDSGFYLCAWSLESNYGYTFGSGTRLTVV.

V gene TRBV6-2 or TRBV6-3 combines with J gene TRBJ2-6; maybe TRBD1 (6 bases). V dropped 0 bases and J dropped 2 bases, with 8 bases sitting between them. Germline V CDR1 and CDR2: MNHEY, SVGEGT. The CDR3 is 16 amino acids. The chain's CDR3 is CASSYSAGAGANVLTF. CDR3 DNA: TGTGCCAGCAGTTACTCAGCAGGGGCTGGGGCCAACGTCCTGACTTTC.

The chain carries TRBV10-3 and TRBJ1-1; 10 positions agree with TRBD1. Germline-derived CDR1 and CDR2 are ENHRY and SYGVKD. This CDR3 spans 14 amino acids. V was pared by 0 bases and J by 8 bases, with 3 bases of the junction left unmatched. CDR3 protein: CAISESGQGREAFF. Written as DNA, the CDR3 is TGTGCCATCAGTGAGTCGGGACAGGGGCGCGAAGCTTTCTTT.

This chain connects TRBV3-1 (or the pseudogene TRBV3-2) to TRBJ1-2; D not certain. This CDR3 has 15 residues. Per the germline V gene, CDR1 is LGHDT and CDR2 is YNNKEL (reference sequence). The V end lost 0 bases, the J end lost 6 bases, and 14 bases lay between the germline ends. The CDR3 spells CASSQDSGSLDGYTF. CDR3 in DNA: TGTGCCAGCAGCCAAGATAGCGGAAGTCTAGATGGCTACACCTTC.

The chain employs TRBV2 and TRBJ2-1; 8 bases match TRBD2. The germline gives CDR1 SNHLY, CDR2 FYNNEI. V trimming: 7 bases; J trimming: 0 bases; junction bases outside the gene matches: 8. The CDR3 consists of 16 residues. CDR3 sequence reads: CASTRGGLSSYNEQFF. The CDR3 DNA reads TGTGCCAGCACTCGGGGGGGACTGAGCTCCTACAATGAGCAGTTCTTC.

The V gene is TRBV11-2, the J gene TRBJ1-1; tentatively, D is TRBD1 (5 bases). Deletions cut 4 bases from V and 0 bases from J, with 15 bases between. CDR3 size: 16 residues. Germline CDR1 is SGHAT and CDR2 is FQNNGV. CDR3 protein: CASSSSSGHMNTEAFF. CDR3 in DNA: TGTGCCAGCAGCTCCAGTTCAGGGCACATGAACACTGAAGCTTTCTTT.

As concerns this clone: In the same sample, other DNA sequences code for this CDR3. This chain uses TRBV29-1 with TRBJ1-1; D remains unclear. V lost 1 base, J lost 6 bases, and 6 bases lay in between. The CDR3 runs to 11 residues. The V gene's germline CDR1 is SQVTM and CDR2 ANQGSEA. The CDR3, as DNA: TGCAGCGTTGAAGGGTCGGCTGAAGCTTTCTTT. Its translation is CSVEGSAEAFF.

The rearrangement links TRBV25-1 to TRBJ1-2, with 7 positions matching TRBD1. After removal of 5 bases from V and 4 bases from J, the junction contained 10 bases not matched to a gene. This CDR3 spans 15 amino acids. Germline CDR1 and CDR2: MGHDK and SYGVNS. This CDR3 is CASSSRAGTAYGYTF. For the CDR3, the DNA is TGTGCCAGCAGTTCCCGCGCGGGGACAGCCTATGGCTACACCTTC.

This chain uses TRBV6-5 with TRBJ2-3, with 10 bases that match TRBD2. Germline V gives CDR1 MNHEY, CDR2 SVGAGI. With V trimmed by 7 bases and J by 5 bases, 9 bases remained unmatched. The CDR3 sequence is 15 residues long. The CDR3 protein is CASKVAGGIGDTQYF. In DNA form, the CDR3 reads TGTGCCAGCAAGGTAGCGGGGGGCATAGGAGATACGCAGTATTTT.

This chain connects TRBV15 to TRBJ1-5; 7 bases are shared with TRBD1. V was clipped by 3 bases and J by 2 bases; unmatched bases: 7. The CDR3 has 16 residues. Germline loops: CDR1 LNHNV, CDR2 YYDKDF (reference sequence). This chain's CDR3 is CATSSRQGFGNQPQHF. CDR3 coding DNA: TGTGCCACCAGCAGCAGACAGGGCTTTGGCAATCAGCCCCAGCATTTT. Filled out from reference TRBV15 and TRBJ1-5, the complete variable domain reads DAMVIQNPRYQVTQFGKPVTLSCSQTLNHNVMYWYQQKSSQAPKLLFHYYDKDFNNEADTPDNFQSRRPNTSFCFLDIRSPGLGDTAMYLCATSSRQGFGNQPQHFGDGTRLSIL.

J is TRBJ1-6 and V is TRBV27; the D gene is possibly TRBD1 (6 bases). The CDR3 consists of 13 residues. The germline V gene has CDR1 MNHEY and CDR2 SMNVEV (reference sequence). Trimming cost V 6 bases and J 13 bases, with 16 bases left between them. CDR3 DNA sequence: TGTGCCAGCAGGCTCGGACAGCCCTGGCCCCTCCACTTT. Its protein product is CASRLGQPWPLHF.